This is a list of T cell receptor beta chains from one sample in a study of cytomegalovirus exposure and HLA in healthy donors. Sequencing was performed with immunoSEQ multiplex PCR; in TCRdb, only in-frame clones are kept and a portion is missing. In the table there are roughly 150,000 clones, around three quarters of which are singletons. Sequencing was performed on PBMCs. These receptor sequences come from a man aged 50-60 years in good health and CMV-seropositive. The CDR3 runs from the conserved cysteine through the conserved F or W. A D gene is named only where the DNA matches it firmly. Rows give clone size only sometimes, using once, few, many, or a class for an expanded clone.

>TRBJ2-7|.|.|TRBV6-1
TGTGCCAGCAGTCCCGGCGGTGCTTCCTACGAGCAGTACTTC
CASSPGGASYEQYF
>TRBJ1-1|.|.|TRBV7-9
TGTGCCAGCAGCTTTCCCGGGTTGAACACTGAAGCTTTCTTT
CASSFPGLNTEAFF
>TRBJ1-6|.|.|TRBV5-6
TGTGCCAGCAGCTTGATGGGCAGCACTGGTTCACCCCTCCACTTT
CASSLMGSTGSPLHF
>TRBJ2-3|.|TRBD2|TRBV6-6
TGTGCCAGCAGTTCCAAAGGACTAGGCACAGATACGCAGTATTTT
CASSSKGLGTDTQYF
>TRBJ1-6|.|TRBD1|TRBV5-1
TGCGCCAGCAGCACTGACAGGGGATATAATTCACCCCTCCACTTT
CASSTDRGYNSPLHF
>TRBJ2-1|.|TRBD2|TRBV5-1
TGCGCCAGCAGCTTGTTGGCTAGCGGGGGGGCCAGGAATGAGCAGTTCTTC
CASSLLASGGARNEQFF
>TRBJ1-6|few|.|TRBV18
TGTGCCAGCTCACCAAGCAGGGAAGAGAGTTCACCCCTCCACTTT
CASSPSREESSPLHF
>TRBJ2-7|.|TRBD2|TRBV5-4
TGTGCCAGCAGCACCGGTAGCGGGGTCAGCTTTTACGAGCAGTACTTC
CASSTGSGVSFYEQYF
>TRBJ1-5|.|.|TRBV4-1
TGCGCCAGCAGCCCTAGCGGGGCGGATCAGCCCCAGCATTTT
CASSPSGADQPQHF
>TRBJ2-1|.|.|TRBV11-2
TGTGCCAGCAGCCTAGGGGGGGGGCCCTACAATGAGCAGTTCTTC
CASSLGGGPYNEQFF
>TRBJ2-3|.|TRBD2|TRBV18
TGTGCCAGCTCACCCACCCTAGCGGGGTTGGATACGCAGTATTTT
CASSPTLAGLDTQYF
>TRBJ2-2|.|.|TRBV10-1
TGCGCCAGCAGTCGACAGACCGGGGAGCTGTTTTTT
CASSRQTGELFF
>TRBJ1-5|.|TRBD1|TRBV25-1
TGTGCCAGCAGTCAGACAGGGTACAATCAGCCCCAGCATTTT
CASSQTGYNQPQHF